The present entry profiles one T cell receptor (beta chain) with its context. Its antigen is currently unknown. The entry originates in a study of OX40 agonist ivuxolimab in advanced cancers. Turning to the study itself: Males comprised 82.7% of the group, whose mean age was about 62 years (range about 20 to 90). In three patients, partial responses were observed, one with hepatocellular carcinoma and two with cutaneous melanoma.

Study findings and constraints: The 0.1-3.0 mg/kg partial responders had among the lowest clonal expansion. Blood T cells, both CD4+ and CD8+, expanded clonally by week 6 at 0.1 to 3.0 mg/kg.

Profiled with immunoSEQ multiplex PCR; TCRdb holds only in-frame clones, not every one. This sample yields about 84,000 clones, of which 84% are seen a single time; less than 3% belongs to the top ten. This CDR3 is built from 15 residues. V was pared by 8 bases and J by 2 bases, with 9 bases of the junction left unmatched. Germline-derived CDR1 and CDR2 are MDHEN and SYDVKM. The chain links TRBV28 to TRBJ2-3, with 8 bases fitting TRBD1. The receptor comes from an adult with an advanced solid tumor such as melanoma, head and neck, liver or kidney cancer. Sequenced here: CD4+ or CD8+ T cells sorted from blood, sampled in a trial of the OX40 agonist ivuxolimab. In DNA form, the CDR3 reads TGTGCCAGCGATCGTTCGGGACAGGACACAGATACGCAGTATTTT. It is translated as CASDRSGQDTDTQYF.